This passage covers 31 T cell receptor beta chains from one sample sequenced in a study of CD8 T cells in ankylosing spondylitis. Findings of the study overall: One TCR beta motif, made up of seven to nine highly homologous variants, appeared characteristic of ankylosing spondylitis blood.

TCRdb re-analysed the 5' RACE reads in MiXCR, keeping a single row per CDR3 protein. The top ten clones hold about 0.94% of a sample with 400,000 to 450,000 distinct CDR3 sequences, 17% of them seen once. Their cognate antigens are unknown. Material for sequencing was blood, either unsorted or a sorted T cell fraction (not recorded which). These receptors were collected from a male donor with ankylosing spondylitis.

The chain recombines TRBV5-1 with TRBJ2-4; maybe TRBD1 (5 bases). V was trimmed by 0 bases and J by 1 base, leaving 11 bases between them. The CDR3 totals 16 residues. Germline V gene data show CDR1 as SGHRS and CDR2 as YFSETQ. The CDR3 region is CASSLEGVWAKNIQYF. DNA of the CDR3: TGCGCCAGCAGCTTGGAAGGGGTTTGGGCCAAAAACATTCAGTACTTC.

The rearrangement links TRBV7-8 to TRBJ1-6; no clear D gene. Germline-derived CDR1 and CDR2 are SGHVS and FQNEAQ. The V end was cut by 0 bases, the J end by 8 bases, with 11 bases between. The CDR3 totals 15 residues. CDR3 sequence reads: CASSLAGPRDSPLHF. CDR3 bases: TGTGCCAGCAGCTTAGCGGGTCCTAGGGATTCACCCCTCCACTTT. Complete variable domain (other parts from reference TRBV7-8 and TRBJ1-6): GAGVSQSPRYKVAKRGQDVALRCDPISGHVSLFWYQQALGQGPEFLTYFQNEAQLDKSGLPSDRFFAERPEGSVSTLKIQRTQQEDSAVYLCASSLAGPRDSPLHFGNGTRLTVT.

The J gene is TRBJ2-7, the V gene TRBV10-2; D not resolved. From germline, CDR1 is WSHSY and CDR2 SAAADI. Trimming took off 4 bases at V and 5 bases at J, with 12 bases between the two ends. The CDR3 runs to 13 residues. The DNA for the CDR3 is TGCGCCAGCAGTGCTTGGGAATCTAACGAGCAGTACTTC. It codes for CASSAWESNEQYF.

This clonotype was seen repeatedly, ten times or more. The rearrangement links TRBV7-2 to TRBJ2-7; 7 nucleotides align to TRBD2. The germline gives CDR1 SGHTA, CDR2 FQGNSA. CDR3 length equals 14 residues. V lost 3 bases, J lost 2 bases, and 4 bases stayed unmatched. CDR3 coding DNA: TGTGCCAGCAGCTTGGGGGGGGTCACCTACGAGCAGTACTTC. Translating gives CASSLGGVTYEQYF.

The J gene is TRBJ2-2, the V gene TRBV6-5; TRBD2 agrees at 7 bases. V was clipped by 0 bases and J by 3 bases; unmatched bases: 4. Per germline, CDR1 MNHEY and CDR2 SVGAGI. The CDR3 contains 16 residues. Here the CDR3 reads CASSYSMGGDTGELFF. CDR3 nucleotides: TGTGCCAGCAGTTACTCGATGGGGGGGGACACCGGGGAGCTGTTTTTT.

The chain joins TRBV5-1 to TRBJ1-6, with 7 bases matching TRBD1. The CDR3 consists of 15 residues. V shed 0 bases, J shed 9 bases, and the junction held 6 bases outside the gene matches. Germline CDR1 reads SGHRS; CDR2 reads YFSETQ. CDR3 nucleotides: TGCGCCAGCAGCTTGGGTGGGACAGATATTTCACCCCTCCACTTT. Protein: CASSLGGTDISPLHF.

This sequence joins TRBV20-1 and TRBJ1-1, with D possibly matching TRBD1 (5 bases). Germline-derived CDR1 and CDR2 are DFQATT and SNEGSKA (reference sequence). The CDR3 is 12 residues long. In DNA, the CDR3 is TGCATGGGATCAATGGGGGTCACTGAAGCTTTCTTT. Translating it yields CMGSMGVTEAFF.

The chain couples TRBV25-1 to TRBJ2-7; no clear D gene. The CDR3 is 12 amino acids. V lost 8 bases and J lost 5, with 13 bases in between. Per germline, CDR1 MGHDK and CDR2 SYGVNS. CDR3 sequence reads: CASDPKSHEQYF. In DNA form, the CDR3 reads TGTGCCAGCGACCCGAAGTCGCACGAGCAGTACTTC.

The sample holds a few counts of this clonotype. The chain has TRBV4-3 and TRBJ2-3; 10 bases are shared with TRBD2. Trimming removed 5 bases from V and 5 bases from J; junction bases left unmatched: 7. The V gene's germline CDR1 is LGHNA and CDR2 YSLEER. CDR3 length: 15 amino acids. The CDR3: CASSALAGAVDTQYF. In DNA, the CDR3 is TGCGCCAGCAGCGCCCTAGCGGGAGCCGTAGATACGCAGTATTTT.

The chain employs TRBV28 and TRBJ1-2, with D possibly TRBD1 on 6 matching bases. Germline-derived CDR1 and CDR2 are MDHEN and SYDVKM. This CDR3 spans 14 amino acids. V lost 3 bases, J lost 3 bases, and 11 bases lay in between. CDR3 protein: CASSLVKGDYGYTF. The CDR3 nucleotides read TGTGCCAGCAGTTTGGTAAAGGGGGACTATGGCTACACCTTC.

This clonotype was found a few times. The chain carries TRBV6-1 and TRBJ2-3; 15 nucleotides align to TRBD2. The ends lost 6 bases at V and 3 bases at J; junction bases unmatched: 7. The CDR3 loop spans 17 amino acids. CDR1 is MNHNS, CDR2 SASEGT, per germline. CDR3 sequence: CASSRTSGRARTDTQYF. The CDR3 DNA reads as TGTGCCAGCAGCAGGACTAGCGGGAGGGCCAGGACAGATACGCAGTATTTT.

The table lists this clonotype with a few counts. This rearrangement joins TRBV4-1 to TRBJ1-1; unclear D gene. The V and J ends lost 1 base and 7 bases respectively, with 25 bases between them. CDR3 size: 18 residues. Germline V lookup: CDR1 MGHRA, CDR2 YSYEKL. The CDR3, as DNA: TGCGCCAGCAGCCAAGTTCGCTTAGGAACTAGCCGAGTTGATGAAGCTTTCTTT. This codes for CASSQVRLGTSRVDEAFF.

There are many counts of this clonotype. CDR3 coding DNA: TGTGCCAGCAGTCCCGGAGGACAGGGACGTCTTAGGGGCTACACCTTC. It specifies CASSPGGQGRLRGYTF. The chain is built from TRBV12-3 or TRBV12-4 and TRBJ1-2; 8 bases line up with TRBD1. V was pared by 5 bases and J by 8 bases, with 16 bases of the junction left unmatched. The CDR3 is 16 residues long.

This chain connects TRBV7-2 to TRBJ2-1; 7 positions agree with TRBD2. The CDR3 is made up of 15 amino acids. Germline V gives CDR1 SGHTA, CDR2 FQGNSA. The trim removed 3 bases at V and 10 bases at J, leaving 12 bases unmatched. This chain's CDR3 is CASSLDPRGGVEQFF. As DNA, the CDR3 is TGTGCCAGCAGCTTGGACCCGCGGGGAGGGGTCGAGCAGTTCTTC.

Only a few counts were recorded for this clonotype. The rearrangement joins TRBV20-1 to TRBJ2-3, with TRBD2 as a possible D gene (6 bases). The CDR3 is 15 residues long. Germline V lookup: CDR1 DFQATT, CDR2 SNEGSKA (reference sequence). With 0 bases removed from V and 1 base from J, the gap between germline ends came to 11 bases. The CDR3 loop is CSARDLARGTDTQYF. The CDR3 nucleotides read TGCAGTGCTAGAGATCTAGCGAGAGGCACAGATACGCAGTATTTT.

This clonotype was observed a handful of times. The chain carries TRBV6-1 and TRBJ2-6; tentatively, D is TRBD1 (6 bases). The V end lost 6 bases, the J end lost 2 bases, and 11 bases lay between the germline ends. The CDR3 contains 15 residues. CDR1 is MNHNS and CDR2 is SASEGT in the germline V gene. CDR3 bases: TGTGCCAGCAGACAACAGGGCACTGGGGCCAACGTCCTGACTTTC. Translated: CASRQQGTGANVLTF.

This clonotype has a count of ten or more. The chain recombines TRBV20-1 with TRBJ2-1, with 7 bases fitting TRBD2. The V and J ends lost 6 bases and 2 bases, in that order; junction bases with no gene match: 4. In germline, CDR1 is DFQATT, CDR2 SNEGSKA (reference sequence). The length of the CDR3 is 13 residues. CDR3 protein: CSAREDAYNEQFF. The CDR3 coding sequence is TGCAGTGCCCGGGAGGACGCCTACAATGAGCAGTTCTTC.

V usage is TRBV20-1 and J usage is TRBJ1-2; 7 nucleotides match TRBD1. V lost 6 bases to trimming and J lost 7 bases; unmatched junction nucleotides: 8. Per germline, CDR1 DFQATT and CDR2 SNEGSKA (reference sequence). The CDR3 extends over 12 amino acids. CDR3 in amino acids: CSAVTGRGGYTF. DNA for the CDR3: TGCAGTGCGGTGACAGGGAGGGGTGGCTACACCTTC.

The chain uses TRBV20-1 and TRBJ2-3; 7 nucleotides align to TRBD2. The CDR3 extends over 15 amino acids. V shed 0 bases, J shed 1 base, and the junction held 4 bases outside the gene matches. Per germline, CDR1 DFQATT and CDR2 SNEGSKA (reference sequence). CDR3 amino acids: CSARDSGIGTDTQYF. Here the CDR3 DNA reads TGCAGTGCTAGAGACAGCGGGATTGGCACAGATACGCAGTATTTT.

Remarks on this clonotype: A much more abundant neighbour one base away suggests this may be a read error. This chain links TRBV3-1 with TRBJ2-7, with 7 bases lining up with TRBD2. CDR1 and CDR2 (germline): LGHDT, YNNKEL (reference sequence). J lost 0 bases, V lost 8 bases, and 10 bases had no gene match. The CDR3 contains 15 residues. In DNA, the CDR3 is TGTGCCAGCTGCCCCCAGGGCGGGAGCTCCTACGAGCAGTACTTC. The encoded protein is CASCPQGGSSYEQYF.

The CDR3 nucleotides are TGTGCCAGCAGCGCGTGGGACAGGGGGAACGAGCAGTACTTC. Translating it yields CASSAWDRGNEQYF. V gene TRBV7-9 combines with J gene TRBJ2-7, with TRBD1 identical over 11 bases. This CDR3 region has 14 residues. Germline V gene data show CDR1 as SEHNR and CDR2 as FQNEAQ (reference sequence). Trimming took 5 bases from V and 5 from J; bases not matched to a gene: 5.

In this sample, this clonotype turned up many times. V and J are TRBV7-8 and TRBJ2-2; D remains unclear. The CDR3 runs 15 residues. Trimming cost V 3 bases and J 3 bases, with 11 bases left between them. Germline loops: CDR1 SGHVS, CDR2 FQNEAQ. In DNA, the CDR3 is TGTGCCAGCAGCTTTTCCGGGCCCCACACCGGGGAGCTGTTTTTT. The encoded protein is CASSFSGPHTGELFF.

Only a few counts were recorded for this clonotype. The chain's CDR3 is CSAGGRADGYTF. CDR3 DNA: TGCAGTGCTGGAGGGAGGGCGGATGGCTACACCTTC. This chain joins TRBV20-1 and TRBJ1-2; the D is unclear. V was shortened by 5 bases and J by 6 bases, with 13 bases between the two germline ends. CDR1 and CDR2 (germline): DFQATT, SNEGSKA (reference sequence). This CDR3 spans 12 amino acids.

V is TRBV9 and J is TRBJ1-6; tentatively, D is TRBD1 (5 bases). The CDR3 is 12 residues long. Germline lookup yields CDR1 SGDLS and CDR2 YYNGEE. Deletions cut 6 bases from V and 10 bases from J, with 11 bases between. In DNA, the CDR3 is TGTGCCAGCAATAGTGGGGGATCACCCCTCCACTTT. Translating gives CASNSGGSPLHF. The complete variable domain, with remaining parts taken from reference TRBV9 and TRBJ1-6, reads DSGVTQTPKHLITATGQRVTLRCSPRSGDLSVYWYQQSLDQGLQFLIQYYNGEERAKGNILERFSAQQFPDLHSELNLSSLELGDSALYFCASNSGGSPLHFGNGTRLTVT.

A few counts support this clonotype. The rearrangement joins TRBV20-1 to TRBJ2-1, with 10 bases fitting TRBD1. The CDR3 is 15 amino acids. J gave up 5 bases and V 6 bases, and 10 bases lay outside the gene matches. Germline loops: CDR1 DFQATT, CDR2 SNEGSKA (reference sequence). The CDR3 loop is CSATSGTGANNEQFF. The CDR3 DNA is TGCAGTGCCACGTCCGGGACAGGGGCTAACAATGAGCAGTTCTTC.

V gene TRBV11-2 combines with J gene TRBJ2-7, with D possibly called TRBD1 or TRBD2 (6 bases each). Germline loops: CDR1 SGHAT, CDR2 FQNNGV. The CDR3 extends over 20 amino acids. V dropped 5 bases and J dropped 1 base, with 30 bases sitting between them. CDR3 sequence reads: CASSLGVWGALGRLSYEQYF. CDR3 coding DNA: TGTGCCAGCAGCCTGGGGGTTTGGGGGGCCCTGGGACGGTTGTCCTACGAGCAGTACTTC.

CDR3 in amino acids: CATSGRTSGGSNEQFF. The CDR3 nucleotides read TGTGCCACCAGTGGTCGGACTAGCGGGGGTTCCAATGAGCAGTTCTTC. This rearrangement joins TRBV24-1 to TRBJ2-1; 13 nucleotides match TRBD2. The CDR3 is 16 amino acids. Per germline, CDR1 KGHDR and CDR2 SFDVKD. V shed 5 bases and J 6 bases; nucleotides not matched to a gene: 6.

The chain uses TRBV10-3 and TRBJ2-1, with 10 bases that match TRBD2. This CDR3 spans 16 amino acids. CDR1 is ENHRY and CDR2 is SYGVKD in the germline V gene. V trimming: 2 bases; J trimming: 3 bases; junction bases outside the gene matches: 4. CDR3 sequence (DNA): TGTGCCATCAGTGAGCCGACTAGCGGGTACTACAATGAGCAGTTCTTC. Amino acid sequence: CAISEPTSGYYNEQFF.

This clonotype has more than one count but fewer than ten. The chain joins TRBV6-2 or TRBV6-3 to TRBJ2-5; the match to TRBD2 covers 8 bases. The CDR3 extends over 15 amino acids. The V and J ends lost 6 bases and 4 bases, in that order; junction bases with no gene match: 10. Germline V gene data show CDR1 as MNHEY and CDR2 as SVGEGT. CDR3 bases: TGTGCCAGCAGCACGGGACTAGATATAGGAGAGACCCAGTACTTC. It translates to CASSTGLDIGETQYF.

The genes are TRBV12-3 or TRBV12-4 and TRBJ2-3, with D perhaps matching TRBD2 (5 bases). The CDR3 is 13 residues long. Trimming stripped 5 bases from V and 7 bases from J, with 13 bases between. The CDR3: CASSLITRHTQYF. CDR3 coding DNA: TGTGCCAGCAGTCTAATAACTAGGCATACGCAGTATTTT.

This clonotype was seen at least ten times. The genes are TRBV29-1 and TRBJ1-1; possibly TRBD1 for D (5 bases). In germline, CDR1 is SQVTM, CDR2 ANQGSEA. The CDR3 contains 13 residues. Between the trimmed V and J ends, which lost 3 bases and 1 base, there was a span of 9 bases. As DNA, the CDR3 is TGCAGCGTTGACGAAGGGGAGAACACTGAAGCTTTCTTT. It codes for CSVDEGENTEAFF.